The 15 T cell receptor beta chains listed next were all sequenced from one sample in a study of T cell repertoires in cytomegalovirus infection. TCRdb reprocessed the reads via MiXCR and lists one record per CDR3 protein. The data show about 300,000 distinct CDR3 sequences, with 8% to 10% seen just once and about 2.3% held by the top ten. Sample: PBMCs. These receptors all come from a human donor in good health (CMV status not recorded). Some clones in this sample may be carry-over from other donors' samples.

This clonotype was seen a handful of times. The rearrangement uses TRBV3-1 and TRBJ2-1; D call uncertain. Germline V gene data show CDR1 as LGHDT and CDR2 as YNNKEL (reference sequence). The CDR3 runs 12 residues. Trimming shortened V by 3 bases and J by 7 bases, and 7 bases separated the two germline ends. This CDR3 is CASSHRYNEQFF. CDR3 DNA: TGTGCCAGCAGCCATCGGTATAATGAGCAGTTCTTC.

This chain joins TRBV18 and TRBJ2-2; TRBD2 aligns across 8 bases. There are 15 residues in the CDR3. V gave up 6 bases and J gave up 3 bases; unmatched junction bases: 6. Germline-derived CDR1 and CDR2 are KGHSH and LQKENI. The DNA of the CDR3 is TGTGCCAGCTCTTCCGGACTAGCCCACACCGGGGAGCTGTTTTTT. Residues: CASSSGLAHTGELFF.

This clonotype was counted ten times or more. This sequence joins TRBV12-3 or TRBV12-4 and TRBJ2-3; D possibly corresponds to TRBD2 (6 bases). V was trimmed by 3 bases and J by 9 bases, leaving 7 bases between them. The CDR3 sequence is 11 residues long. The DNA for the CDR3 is TGTGCCAGCAGTTTCGCGGGGACGCAGTATTTT. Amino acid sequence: CASSFAGTQYF.

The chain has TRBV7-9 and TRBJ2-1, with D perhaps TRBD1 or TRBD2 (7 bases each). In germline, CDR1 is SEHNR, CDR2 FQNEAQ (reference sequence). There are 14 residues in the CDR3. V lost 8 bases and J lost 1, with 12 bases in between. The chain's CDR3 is CASPQGGSYNEQFF. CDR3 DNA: TGTGCCAGCCCCCAGGGGGGGTCCTACAATGAGCAGTTCTTC.

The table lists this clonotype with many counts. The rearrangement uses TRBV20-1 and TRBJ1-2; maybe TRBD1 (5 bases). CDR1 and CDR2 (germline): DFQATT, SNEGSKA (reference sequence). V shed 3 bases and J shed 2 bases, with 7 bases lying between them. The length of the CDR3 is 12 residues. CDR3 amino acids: CSASDRNYGYTF. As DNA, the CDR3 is TGCAGTGCTAGTGACAGAAACTATGGCTACACCTTC.

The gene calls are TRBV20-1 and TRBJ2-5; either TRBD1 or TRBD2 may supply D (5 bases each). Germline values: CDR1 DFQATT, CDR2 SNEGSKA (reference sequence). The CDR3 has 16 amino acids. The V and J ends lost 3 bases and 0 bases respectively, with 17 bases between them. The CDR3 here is CSASNLPGRYQETQYF. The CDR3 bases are TGCAGTGCTAGCAACCTCCCGGGACGGTACCAAGAGACCCAGTACTTC.

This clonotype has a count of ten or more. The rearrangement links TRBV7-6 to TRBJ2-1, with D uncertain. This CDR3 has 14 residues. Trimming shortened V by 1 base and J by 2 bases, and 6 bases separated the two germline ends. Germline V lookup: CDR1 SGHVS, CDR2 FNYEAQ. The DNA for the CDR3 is TGTGCCAGCAGCTTAGTCGAGACCTACAATGAGCAGTTCTTC. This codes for CASSLVETYNEQFF.

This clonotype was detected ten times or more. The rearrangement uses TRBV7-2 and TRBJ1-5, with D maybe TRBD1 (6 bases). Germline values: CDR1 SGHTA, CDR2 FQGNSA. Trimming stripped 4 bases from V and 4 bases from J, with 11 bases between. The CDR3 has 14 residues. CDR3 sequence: CASSYDQGNQPQHF. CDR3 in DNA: TGTGCCAGCAGCTATGACCAGGGGAATCAGCCCCAGCATTTT. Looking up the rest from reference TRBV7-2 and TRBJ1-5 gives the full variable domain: GAGVSQSPSNKVTEKGKDVELRCDPISGHTALYWYRQSLGQGLEFLIYFQGNSAPDKSGLPSDRFSAERTGGSVSTLTIQRTQQEDSAVYLCASSYDQGNQPQHFGDGTRLSIL.

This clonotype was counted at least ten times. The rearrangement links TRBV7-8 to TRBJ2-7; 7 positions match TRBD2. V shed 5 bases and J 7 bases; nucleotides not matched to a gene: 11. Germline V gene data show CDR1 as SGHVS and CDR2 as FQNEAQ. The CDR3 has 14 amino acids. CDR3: CASSPVAGVREQYV. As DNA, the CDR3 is TGTGCCAGCAGCCCAGTGGCGGGGGTGAGGGAGCAGTACGTC.

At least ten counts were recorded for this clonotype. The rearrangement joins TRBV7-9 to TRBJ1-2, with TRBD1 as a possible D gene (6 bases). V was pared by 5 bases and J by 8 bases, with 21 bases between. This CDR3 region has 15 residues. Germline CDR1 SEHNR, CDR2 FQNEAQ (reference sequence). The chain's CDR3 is CASSDGQLTTQGYTF. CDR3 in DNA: TGTGCCAGCAGCGACGGACAGCTTACGACGCAAGGCTACACCTTC.

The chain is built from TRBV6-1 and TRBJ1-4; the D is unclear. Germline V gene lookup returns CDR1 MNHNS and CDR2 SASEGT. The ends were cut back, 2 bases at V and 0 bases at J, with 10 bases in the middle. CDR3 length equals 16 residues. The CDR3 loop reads CASSEQDRSTNEKLFF. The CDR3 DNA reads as TGTGCCAGCAGTGAACAGGACCGATCAACTAATGAAAAACTGTTTTTT.

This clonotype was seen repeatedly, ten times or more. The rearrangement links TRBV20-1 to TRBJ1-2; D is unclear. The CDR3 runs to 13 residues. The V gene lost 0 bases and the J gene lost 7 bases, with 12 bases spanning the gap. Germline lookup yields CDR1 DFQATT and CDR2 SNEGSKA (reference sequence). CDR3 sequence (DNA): TGCAGTGCTAGAGATGAGACGGGCCTTGGCTACACCTTC. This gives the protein CSARDETGLGYTF.

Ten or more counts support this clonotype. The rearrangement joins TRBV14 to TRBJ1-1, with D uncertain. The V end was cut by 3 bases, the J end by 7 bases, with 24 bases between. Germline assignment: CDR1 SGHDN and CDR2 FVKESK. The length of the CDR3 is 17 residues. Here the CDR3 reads CASSHHARGDFTGEAFF. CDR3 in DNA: TGTGCCAGCAGCCACCACGCACGGGGAGATTTCACGGGTGAAGCTTTCTTT. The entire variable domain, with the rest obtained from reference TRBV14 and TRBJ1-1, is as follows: EAGVTQFPSHSVIEKGQTVTLRCDPISGHDNLYWYRRVMGKEIKFLLHFVKESKQDESGMPNNRFLAERTGGTYSTLKVQPAELEDSGVYFCASSHHARGDFTGEAFFGQGTRLTVV.

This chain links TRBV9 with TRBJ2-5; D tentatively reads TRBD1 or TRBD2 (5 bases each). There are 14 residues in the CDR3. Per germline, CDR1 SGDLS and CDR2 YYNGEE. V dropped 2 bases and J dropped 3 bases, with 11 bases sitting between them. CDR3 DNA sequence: TGTGCCAGCAGCGTCAAGGGGACGAAAGAGACCCAGTACTTC. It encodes CASSVKGTKETQYF.

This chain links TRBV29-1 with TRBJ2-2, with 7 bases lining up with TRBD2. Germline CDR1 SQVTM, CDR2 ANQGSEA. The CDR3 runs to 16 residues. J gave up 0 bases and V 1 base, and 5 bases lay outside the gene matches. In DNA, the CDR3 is TGCAGCGTTGAAGCTCGGGGGGAAGCGAACACCGGGGAGCTGTTTTTT. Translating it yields CSVEARGEANTGELFF.